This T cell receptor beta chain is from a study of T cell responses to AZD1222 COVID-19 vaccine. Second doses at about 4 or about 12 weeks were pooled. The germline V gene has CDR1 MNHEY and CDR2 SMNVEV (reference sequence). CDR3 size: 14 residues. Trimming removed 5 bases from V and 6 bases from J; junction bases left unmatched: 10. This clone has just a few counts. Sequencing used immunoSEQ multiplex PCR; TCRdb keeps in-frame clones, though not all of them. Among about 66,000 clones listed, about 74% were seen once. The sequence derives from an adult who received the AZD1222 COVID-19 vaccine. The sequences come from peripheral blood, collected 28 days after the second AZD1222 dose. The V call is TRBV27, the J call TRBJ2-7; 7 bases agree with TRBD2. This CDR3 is CASSPRDGGSEQYF. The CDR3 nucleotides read TGTGCCAGCAGTCCTCGGGACGGGGGGAGCGAGCAGTACTTC.